This T cell receptor (beta chain) was identified in a study of blood T cell repertoires in COVID-19. Study as a whole: Sites across the United States, Italy and Spain contributed samples from acute and convalescent COVID-19.

The CDR3 sequence is 15 residues long. V was trimmed by 2 bases and J by 3 bases, leaving 10 bases between them. Germline CDR1 and CDR2: SGHTA and FQGNSA. The protocol was immunoSEQ multiplex PCR, while the TCRdb copy is restricted to in-frame clones and leaves out a portion. This repertoire shows 110,000 to 150,000 clones, approximately 87% found once; its top ten account for around 45%. The receptor comes from a human donor in a cohort sampled during active COVID-19. V gene TRBV7-2 combines with J gene TRBJ2-2; perhaps TRBD1 as D (6 bases). Sequencing was carried out using peripheral blood. CDR3 bases: TGTGCCAGCAGCTTACGTCAGGGGTACACCGGGGAGCTGTTTTTT. Amino acids: CASSLRQGYTGELFF. Variable domain in full (rest from reference TRBV7-2 and TRBJ2-2): GAGVSQSPSNKVTEKGKDVELRCDPISGHTALYWYRQSLGQGLEFLIYFQGNSAPDKSGLPSDRFSAERTGGSVSTLTIQRTQQEDSAVYLCASSLRQGYTGELFFGEGSRLTVL.